This T cell receptor (beta chain) was sequenced during a study of T cell responses to AZD1222 COVID-19 vaccine (dated by TCRdb to 2020 to 2023). Regarding the complete study: TCR sequencing was performed for about 250 trial participants, of whom about 200 were given two doses of AZD1222 and 26 were given two doses of MenACWY control vaccine. Trial participants were enrolled into age subgroups of 18-55, 56-69 and 70-plus years, which contained about 150, 27 and 61 TCR-sequenced participants, respectively.

In the paper's terms, the time point label means: about 28 days (+/-7) after the second vaccine dose. The sample's treatment or condition, from its label and the paper: meningococcal conjugate vaccine given as trial control. Samples from vaccinated people were obtained from the UK trials COV001 and COV002, which included a single-blind randomized controlled phase 2/3 trial of AZD1222 (ChAdOx1 nCoV-19) in healthy adults. For TCRbeta chain sequencing, PBMC samples were collected from trial participants at day 0 and at day 28 after the second dose. Trimming costs V 3 bases and J 8 bases, and their ends lie 22 bases apart. For CDR1 and CDR2, the germline V gene lists SGHVS and FQNEAQ. The CDR3 numbers 16 residues from cysteine through phenylalanine. Only the CDR3 DNA stays, 48 bases, in frame from base 1. As concerns this clone: There is no known antigen for this receptor. Per-base quality was not reported, and no clone a single base away is much larger than it.

The CDR3 regions of human TCRbeta chains were analyzed by immunosequencing. For the original study's pipeline: TCRs in the repertoires were matched against a reference library of SARS-CoV-2-specific TCRs that had been generated with the MIRA antigen-specificity platform. Breadth was defined as the fraction of unique TCRs that were SARS-CoV-2-associated, and depth was defined as the fraction of total T cells that were SARS-CoV-2-associated. Using the MIRA data, each spike-specific TCR was mapped to the spike region that the TCR reacts to and placed in a CD4 or CD8 class. Log10-transformed breadth and depth values were compared by one-way ANOVA with Sidak's multiple comparisons tests. TCRdb mirrors the immuneACCESS table, restricted to in-frame sequences. Some clones are absent from its copies; in checked studies, under half trace to an unresolved V gene, and the reason for the others is unknown. The DNA was the basis for D and trimming; V, J and clone size are from that table. This sample gives about 120,000 clones in total; 80% to 95% of them show up just once. The ten largest clones take up 4% to 5% of the sample.

Study-wide conclusions, independent of this receptor: Conclusions about previously exposed vaccinees are limited, since just five or six AZD1222 recipients were seropositive for SARS-CoV-2 at baseline. CD4 TCRs associated with the vaccine covered the entire spike protein, and the dominant responses were in regions 160-218 and 743-854. Participants were mostly white British and included more females than males, and it was suggested by the authors that clonal diversity may have been underestimated. Because no samples from the day 14 peak response were available, repertoires could be characterized only after the peak T cell response. After two AZD1222 doses, both the breadth and the depth of spike-specific TCRs were significantly higher than at day 0 and than in MenACWY recipients. Reportedly, close to half of the unique spike-specific TCRs recognized epitopes lying outside the regions that are mutated in the B.1.351 and B.1.1.7 variants. In the small 56-69-year group, the increase in depth fell short of significance, most likely because of low power.

In this chain, TRBV7-8 is recombined with TRBJ1-2; a tentative D match to TRBD1 spans 6 bases. This TCR derives from an adult who received the MenACWY meningococcal vaccine as a control. The input for sequencing was peripheral blood, taken 28 days after the second dose of the MenACWY control vaccine. The DNA sequence is given as TGTGCCAGCAGCTTCACTCCCGGAGGGGGGGAGGAGGGCTACACCTTC. Translated, it reads CASSFTPGGGEEGYTF.